This record concerns one T cell receptor beta chain sequence. Sequenced by immunoSEQ multiplex PCR; TCRdb stores in-frame clones only, minus some. The top ten hold approximately 6.2% of the sample, which has over 150,000 clones, around 83% seen once. The sample is drawn from a study of blood T cell repertoires in COVID-19. Study summary: T cells, B-cell-depleted T cells, or PBMCs supplied cDNA or gDNA.

Cohort 3 donors counted as recovered after two negative PCRs, clearance, or resolved symptoms. In germline, CDR1 is SEHNR, CDR2 FQNEAQ (reference sequence). V dropped 1 base and J dropped 13 bases, with 8 bases sitting between them. The CDR3 sequence is 11 residues long. The sequenced sample consisted of PBMCs or T cells enriched from blood (not recorded which). This sequence originates from a man aged 35-49 years who had recovered from COVID-19. V usage is TRBV7-9 and J usage is TRBJ2-1, with D possibly TRBD1 on 5 matching bases. The CDR3 protein is CASSLVQGQFF. The CDR3 coding sequence is TGTGCCAGCAGCTTAGTCCAGGGCCAGTTCTTC.